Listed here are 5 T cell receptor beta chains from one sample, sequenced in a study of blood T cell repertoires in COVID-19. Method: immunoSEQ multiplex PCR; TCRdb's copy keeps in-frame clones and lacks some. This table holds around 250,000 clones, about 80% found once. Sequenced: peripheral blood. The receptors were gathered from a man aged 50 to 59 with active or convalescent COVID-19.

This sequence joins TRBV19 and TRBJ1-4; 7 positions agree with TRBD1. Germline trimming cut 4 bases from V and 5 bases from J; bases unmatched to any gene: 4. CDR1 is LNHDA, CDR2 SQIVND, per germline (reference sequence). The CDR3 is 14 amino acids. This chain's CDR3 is CASSRGQQNEKLFF. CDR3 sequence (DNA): TGTGCCAGTAGTAGGGGACAGCAGAATGAAAAACTGTTTTTT.

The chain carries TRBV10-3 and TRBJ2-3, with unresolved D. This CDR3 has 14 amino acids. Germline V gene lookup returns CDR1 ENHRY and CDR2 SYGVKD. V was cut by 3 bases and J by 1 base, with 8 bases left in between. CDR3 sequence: CAISDPQRTDTQYF. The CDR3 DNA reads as TGTGCCATCAGTGACCCACAGCGCACAGATACGCAGTATTTT.

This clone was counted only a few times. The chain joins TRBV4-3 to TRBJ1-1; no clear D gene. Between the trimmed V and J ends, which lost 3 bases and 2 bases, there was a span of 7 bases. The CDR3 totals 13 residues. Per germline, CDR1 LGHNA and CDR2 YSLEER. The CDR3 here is CASSHETNTEAFF. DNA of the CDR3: TGCGCCAGCAGCCACGAGACAAACACTGAAGCTTTCTTT.

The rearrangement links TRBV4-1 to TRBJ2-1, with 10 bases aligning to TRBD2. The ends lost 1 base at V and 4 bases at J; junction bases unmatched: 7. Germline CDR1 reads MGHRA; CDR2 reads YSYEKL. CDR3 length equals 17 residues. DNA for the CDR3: TGCGCCAGCAGCCAAGGGGAGCGGGGGGGCCTTTACAATGAGCAGTTCTTC. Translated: CASSQGERGGLYNEQFF.

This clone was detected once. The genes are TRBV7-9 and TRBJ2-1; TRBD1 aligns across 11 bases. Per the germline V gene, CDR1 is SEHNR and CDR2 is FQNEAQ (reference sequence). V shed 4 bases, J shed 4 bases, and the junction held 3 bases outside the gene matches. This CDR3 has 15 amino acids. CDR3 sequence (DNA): TGTGCCAGCAGCTCCGGACAGGGGGCTTACAATGAGCAGTTCTTC. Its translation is CASSSGQGAYNEQFF. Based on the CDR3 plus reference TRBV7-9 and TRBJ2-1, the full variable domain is DTGVSQNPRHKITKRGQNVTFRCDPISEHNRLYWYRQTLGQGPEFLTYFQNEAQLEKSRLLSDRFSAERPKGSFSTLEIQRTEQGDSAMYLCASSSGQGAYNEQFFGPGTRLTVL.